These T cell receptor beta chains were read from a single sample in a study of CD8 T cells in Susac syndrome. TCRdb independently ran MiXCR on the immunoSEQ multiplex PCR reads; one entry per CDR3 protein. The repertoire includes roughly 150,000 distinct CDR3 sequences, more than 85% of them detected once, and about 0.18% sits in the top ten. Sequenced input: CD8+ T cells from PBMCs. The receptors were gathered from a human donor with Susac syndrome. The CDR3 runs from the conserved cysteine through the conserved F or W. D genes are given only for firm matches. Clone size is shown for a subset of rows, as once, few, many or a class of expanded clone.

d_gene: NA
j_gene: TRBJ1-5
v_gene: TRBV4-1
abundance: NA
CDR3aa: CASSQADQPQHF
CDR3nt: TGCGCCAGCAGCCAAGCTGATCAGCCCCAGCATTTT

d_gene: TRBD1
j_gene: TRBJ2-2
v_gene: TRBV9
abundance: NA
CDR3aa: CASSGTGTGVIGELFF
CDR3nt: TGTGCCAGCAGCGGGACCGGGACAGGGGTTATTGGGGAGCTGTTTTTT

d_gene: TRBD1
j_gene: TRBJ2-7
v_gene: TRBV13
abundance: NA
CDR3aa: CASSHHRDSLYEQYF
CDR3nt: TGTGCCAGCAGTCACCACCGGGACAGCCTTTACGAGCAGTACTTC

d_gene: NA
j_gene: TRBJ2-1
v_gene: TRBV12-5
abundance: NA
CDR3aa: CASVGGAYNEQFF
CDR3nt: TGTGCTAGTGTAGGGGGGGCCTACAATGAGCAGTTCTTC

d_gene: NA
j_gene: TRBJ2-7
v_gene: TRBV5-1
abundance: NA
CDR3aa: CASNPGTTEASYEQYF
CDR3nt: TGCGCCAGCAATCCGGGCACCACAGAGGCTTCCTACGAGCAGTACTTC

d_gene: NA
j_gene: TRBJ2-7
v_gene: TRBV27
abundance: NA
CDR3aa: CASRTIYEQYF
CDR3nt: TGTGCCAGCAGGACCATCTACGAGCAGTACTTC

d_gene: NA
j_gene: TRBJ1-4
v_gene: TRBV12-3/TRBV12-4
abundance: NA
CDR3aa: CASSSGLGRRYEKLFF
CDR3nt: TGTGCCAGCAGTTCCGGCTTAGGGCGTCGGTATGAAAAACTGTTTTTT

d_gene: NA
j_gene: TRBJ1-2
v_gene: TRBV12-2
abundance: NA
CDR3aa: CASRLGEQVINYGYTF
CDR3nt: TGTGCAAGTCGCTTAGGGGAACAGGTTATTAACTATGGCTACACCTTC

d_gene: NA
j_gene: TRBJ2-1
v_gene: TRBV11-3
abundance: NA
CDR3aa: CASSFGIGEQFF
CDR3nt: TGTGCCAGCAGCTTTGGCATCGGTGAGCAGTTCTTC

d_gene: NA
j_gene: TRBJ1-1
v_gene: TRBV20-1
abundance: NA
CDR3aa: CSARETGAGAEAFF
CDR3nt: TGCAGTGCTAGAGAAACGGGGGCAGGCGCTGAAGCTTTCTTT

d_gene: NA
j_gene: TRBJ2-1
v_gene: TRBV7-7
abundance: once
CDR3aa: CASSLAPTNEQFF
CDR3nt: TGTGCTAGCAGCTTAGCACCTACTAATGAGCAGTTCTTC

d_gene: NA
j_gene: TRBJ2-3
v_gene: TRBV12-3/TRBV12-4
abundance: NA
CDR3aa: CASSSTYTQYF
CDR3nt: TGTGCCAGCAGTTCGACCTATACGCAGTATTTT

d_gene: TRBD2
j_gene: TRBJ2-1
v_gene: TRBV5-6
abundance: NA
CDR3aa: CASSPGLGGNEQFF
CDR3nt: TGTGCCAGCAGCCCAGGACTAGGAGGCAATGAGCAGTTCTTC

d_gene: NA
j_gene: TRBJ2-7
v_gene: TRBV10-3
abundance: NA
CDR3aa: CASSPPGVRYEQYF
CDR3nt: TGTGCCAGCTCACCGCCAGGGGTCCGCTACGAGCAGTACTTC

d_gene: NA
j_gene: TRBJ1-5
v_gene: TRBV7-8
abundance: NA
CDR3aa: CASSPQVNQPQHF
CDR3nt: TGTGCCAGCAGCCCACAGGTTAATCAGCCCCAGCATTTT

d_gene: NA
j_gene: TRBJ1-4
v_gene: TRBV6-1
abundance: NA
CDR3aa: CASTKAFQDPEKLFF
CDR3nt: TGTGCCAGCACCAAGGCTTTCCAGGACCCTGAAAAACTGTTTTTT

d_gene: TRBD2
j_gene: TRBJ2-7
v_gene: TRBV6-9
abundance: NA
CDR3aa: CASSFQSGSNYEQYF
CDR3nt: TGTGCCAGCAGTTTCCAGAGCGGGAGTAACTACGAGCAGTACTTC

d_gene: NA
j_gene: TRBJ1-2
v_gene: TRBV6-5
abundance: NA
CDR3aa: CASSYNRNYGYTF
CDR3nt: TGTGCCAGCAGTTACAACAGGAACTATGGCTACACCTTC

d_gene: TRBD2
j_gene: TRBJ2-3
v_gene: TRBV11-1
abundance: NA
CDR3aa: CASSFSSGSTDTQYF
CDR3nt: TGTGCCAGCAGCTTCTCTAGCGGGAGCACAGATACGCAGTATTTT

d_gene: NA
j_gene: TRBJ2-3
v_gene: TRBV4-1
abundance: NA
CDR3aa: CASSPGGGATVPSTDTQYF
CDR3nt: TGCGCCAGCAGCCCCGGAGGGGGGGCGACAGTTCCTAGCACAGATACGCAGTATTTT

d_gene: TRBD2
j_gene: TRBJ2-5
v_gene: TRBV12-5
abundance: NA
CDR3aa: CASCAPGGAEETQYF
CDR3nt: TGTGCTAGTTGCGCCCCGGGGGGGGCGGAAGAGACCCAGTACTTC

d_gene: NA
j_gene: TRBJ1-5
v_gene: TRBV3-1
abundance: once
CDR3aa: CASSPGWTVNQPQHF
CDR3nt: TGTGCCAGCAGCCCCGGGTGGACAGTCAATCAGCCCCAGCATTTT

d_gene: NA
j_gene: TRBJ2-7
v_gene: TRBV20-1
abundance: NA
CDR3aa: CSAAEDLSIVGEQYF
CDR3nt: TGCAGTGCTGCCGAGGACTTAAGTATCGTGGGGGAGCAGTACTTC

d_gene: TRBD2
j_gene: TRBJ2-3
v_gene: TRBV7-8
abundance: NA
CDR3aa: CASSLVTSGRVTDTQYF
CDR3nt: TGTGCCAGCAGCTTAGTAACTAGCGGGAGGGTCACAGATACGCAGTATTTT

d_gene: TRBD2
j_gene: TRBJ2-7
v_gene: TRBV7-9
abundance: NA
CDR3aa: CASSLPGGVEQYF
CDR3nt: TGTGCCAGCAGCCTCCCGGGGGGGGTCGAGCAGTACTTC

d_gene: NA
j_gene: TRBJ2-2
v_gene: TRBV27
abundance: NA
CDR3aa: CASSPVGGRFAGELFF
CDR3nt: TGTGCCAGCAGCCCGGTTGGTGGGAGGTTCGCCGGGGAGCTGTTTTTT

d_gene: TRBD2
j_gene: TRBJ2-7
v_gene: TRBV4-1
abundance: NA
CDR3aa: CASSQAWVGGLADSYEQYF
CDR3nt: TGCGCCAGCAGCCAAGCGTGGGTAGGGGGACTAGCTGATTCCTACGAGCAGTACTTC

d_gene: NA
j_gene: TRBJ2-1
v_gene: TRBV12-3/TRBV12-4
abundance: NA
CDR3aa: CASTSIGYENEQFF
CDR3nt: TGTGCCAGCACCTCGATTGGGTATGAGAATGAGCAGTTCTTC

d_gene: NA
j_gene: TRBJ2-1
v_gene: TRBV29-1
abundance: NA
CDR3aa: CSGRANEQFF
CDR3nt: TGCAGCGGGCGGGCCAATGAGCAGTTCTTC

d_gene: NA
j_gene: TRBJ2-1
v_gene: TRBV4-1
abundance: few
CDR3aa: CASSQESYNEQFF
CDR3nt: TGTGCCAGCAGCCAAGAGAGCTACAATGAGCAGTTCTTC

d_gene: NA
j_gene: TRBJ2-3
v_gene: TRBV27
abundance: NA
CDR3aa: CASSSRPGDTQYF
CDR3nt: TGTGCCAGCAGTTCTCGACCAGGAGATACGCAGTATTTT

d_gene: NA
j_gene: TRBJ1-5
v_gene: TRBV27
abundance: few
CDR3aa: CASSDGGSNQPQHF
CDR3nt: TGTGCCAGCAGTGATGGGGGGAGCAATCAGCCCCAGCATTTT

d_gene: NA
j_gene: TRBJ2-7
v_gene: TRBV4-1
abundance: NA
CDR3aa: CASSQEPSSYEQYF
CDR3nt: TGCGCCAGCAGCCAAGAGCCTAGCTCCTACGAGCAGTACTTC

d_gene: NA
j_gene: TRBJ1-5
v_gene: TRBV6-5
abundance: NA
CDR3aa: CASSYSGRPQHF
CDR3nt: TGTGCCAGCAGTTACTCAGGGCGGCCCCAGCATTTT

d_gene: NA
j_gene: TRBJ2-5
v_gene: TRBV5-4
abundance: NA
CDR3aa: CASSLGSVWGEETQYF
CDR3nt: TGTGCCAGCAGCTTGGGTTCTGTGTGGGGGGAAGAGACCCAGTACTTC

d_gene: TRBD2
j_gene: TRBJ2-2
v_gene: TRBV6-5
abundance: NA
CDR3aa: CASSYSGANTGELFF
CDR3nt: TGTGCCAGCAGTTACAGCGGGGCTAACACCGGGGAGCTGTTTTTT

d_gene: NA
j_gene: TRBJ1-2
v_gene: TRBV4-1
abundance: NA
CDR3aa: CASSQGGGYYGYTF
CDR3nt: TGCGCCAGCAGCCAGGGAGGGGGATACTATGGCTACACCTTC

d_gene: TRBD2
j_gene: TRBJ2-7
v_gene: TRBV4-1
abundance: NA
CDR3aa: CASSQVLAGGTYEQYF
CDR3nt: TGCGCCAGCAGCCAAGTACTAGCGGGAGGGACCTACGAGCAGTACTTC

d_gene: NA
j_gene: TRBJ2-7
v_gene: TRBV24-1
abundance: NA
CDR3aa: CATSDLGGGRDEQYF
CDR3nt: TGTGCCACCAGTGATTTGGGCGGGGGCAGAGACGAGCAGTACTTC

d_gene: NA
j_gene: TRBJ2-1
v_gene: TRBV5-4
abundance: once
CDR3aa: CASDEQFF
CDR3nt: TGTGCCAGCGATGAGCAGTTCTTC

d_gene: NA
j_gene: TRBJ2-7
v_gene: TRBV2
abundance: NA
CDR3aa: CASRTGTYEQYF
CDR3nt: TGTGCCAGCAGGACCGGGACCTACGAGCAGTACTTC

d_gene: NA
j_gene: TRBJ2-1
v_gene: TRBV12-3/TRBV12-4
abundance: NA
CDR3aa: CASLTPLAEEQFF
CDR3nt: TGTGCCAGCTTGACACCCTTAGCGGAAGAGCAGTTCTTC

d_gene: NA
j_gene: TRBJ1-5
v_gene: TRBV27
abundance: NA
CDR3aa: CASRAGVSNQPQHF
CDR3nt: TGTGCCAGCAGAGCGGGGGTTAGCAATCAGCCCCAGCATTTT

d_gene: TRBD2
j_gene: TRBJ2-2
v_gene: TRBV5-4
abundance: NA
CDR3aa: CASSSGLAANTGELFF
CDR3nt: TGTGCCAGCAGCTCAGGACTAGCGGCGAACACCGGGGAGCTGTTTTTT

d_gene: TRBD1
j_gene: TRBJ2-1
v_gene: TRBV4-1
abundance: NA
CDR3aa: CASSQDLSEGAESGNEQFF
CDR3nt: TGCGCCAGCAGCCAAGATCTGAGTGAGGGGGCCGAGTCGGGTAATGAGCAGTTCTTC

d_gene: TRBD1
j_gene: TRBJ1-5
v_gene: TRBV7-9
abundance: NA
CDR3aa: CASTSGSDRAVDNQPQHF
CDR3nt: TGTGCCAGCACCTCGGGATCTGACAGGGCGGTGGACAATCAGCCCCAGCATTTT

d_gene: TRBD2
j_gene: TRBJ2-1
v_gene: TRBV30
abundance: NA
CDR3aa: CALKLAGASQFF
CDR3nt: TGTGCCTTGAAATTAGCGGGAGCTTCGCAGTTCTTC

d_gene: NA
j_gene: TRBJ1-2
v_gene: TRBV19
abundance: NA
CDR3aa: CASSMGTNYGYTF
CDR3nt: TGTGCCAGTAGTATGGGAACTAACTATGGCTACACCTTC